The 23 T cell receptor beta chains below were found in one sample sequenced in a study of tumor and adjacent non-tumor tissue in lung cancer. A modified ARM-PCR protocol with three rounds of nested PCR amplified TCRbeta. TCRdb fed the multiplex PCR reads into MiXCR, producing one record per CDR3 protein. In the table there are 200,000 to 250,000 distinct CDR3 sequences, about two thirds of which are singletons. The template was RNA from unsorted bulk tissue. The source material was lung tumor tissue. The receptors here all came from a man aged 60 to 69 with non-small cell lung cancer.

The J gene is TRBJ1-5, the V gene TRBV19, with D possibly being TRBD1 (5 bases). CDR1 and CDR2 (germline): LNHDA, SQIVND (reference sequence). This CDR3 has 13 amino acids. V lost 8 bases and J 7 bases, leaving 15 bases between the germline ends. The CDR3 region has the DNA TGTGCCAGTGATTGGGGGAGAGACCAGCCCCAGCATTTT. The encoded protein is CASDWGRDQPQHF.

On this clonotype: With a much larger clone just one base away, this may be a read error. The V call is TRBV5-4, the J call TRBJ2-2, with D unresolved. The germline CDR1 and CDR2 sequences are SGHNT and YYREEE (reference sequence). Trimming removed 3 bases at V and 7 bases at J, with 10 bases between. The CDR3 is 13 amino acids. For the CDR3, the DNA is TGTGCCAGCAGCTGGGGAAGGTTCGGGGAGCTGTTTTTT. Translation gives CASSWGRFGELFF.

On this clonotype: With a much larger clone just one base away, this may be a read error. This rearrangement joins TRBV20-1 to TRBJ2-1; D may be TRBD1 or TRBD2 (6 bases each). The germline V gene has CDR1 DFQATT and CDR2 SNEGSKA (reference sequence). The CDR3 loop spans 15 amino acids. In DNA form, the CDR3 reads TGCAGCATTGTTAAACCGGGGGCTTCCTACAATGAGCAGTTCTTC. Translating it yields CSIVKPGASYNEQFF.

This clonotype has just a few counts. Possible read error: a much larger clone is one base away. This chain's CDR3 is CAGSLQGDQPQHF. CDR3 nucleotide sequence: TGTGCCGGCAGCTTACAGGGAGATCAGCCCCAGCATTTT. The chain joins TRBV7-8 to TRBJ1-5, with a tentative D call TRBD1 (6 bases). This CDR3 has 13 amino acids. Per germline, CDR1 SGHVS and CDR2 FQNEAQ.

Turning to this clonotype: A much larger clone differs by one base, so this may be a read error. This chain links TRBV5-4 with TRBJ2-1; 8 positions match TRBD2. CDR3 size: 14 residues. The V gene end was trimmed by 6 bases and the J gene end by 6 bases; junction bases not matched to a gene: 8. The germline V gene encodes CDR1 SGHNT and CDR2 YYREEE (reference sequence). CDR3 sequence reads: CASNSSGSFNEQFF. The CDR3, as DNA: TGTGCCAGCAACTCCAGCGGGAGTTTCAATGAGCAGTTCTTC.

Regarding this clonotype: A much bigger clone sits one base away, suggesting this may be a read error. The chain recombines TRBV4-2 with TRBJ2-1; TRBD2 is a possible D gene (6 bases). The CDR3 spans 15 residues. The germline CDR1 and CDR2 sequences are LGHNA and YNFKEQ. Written as DNA, the CDR3 is TGTGCCAGCAGGCAAGATGATGACGGGAGTTGGTTTCTGTTCTTC. As protein: CASRQDDDGSWFLFF.

The table lists this clonotype with a few counts. Its ends do not fully match the called genes, so a read error is possible. The chain couples TRBV6-2 or TRBV6-3 to TRBJ2-5; D perhaps matches TRBD1 (6 bases). Germline lookup yields CDR1 MNHEY and CDR2 SVGEGT. The CDR3 contains 13 residues. The CDR3 reads CASSYTGKESQYF. Here the CDR3 DNA reads TGTGCCAGCAGTTACACAGGGAAAGAGAGCCAGTACTTC.

This chain connects TRBV12-3 or TRBV12-4 to TRBJ1-3; D is undetermined. V was clipped by 2 bases and J by 4 bases, with 12 bases between them. This CDR3 contains 15 residues. Here the CDR3 reads CASSLSPWSGNTIYF. CDR3 nucleotide sequence: TGTGCCAGCAGTTTAAGCCCATGGTCCGGAAACACCATATATTTT.

This sequence joins TRBV20-1 and TRBJ2-7, with TRBD1 identical over 9 bases. Unmatched junction bases numbered 7, after V lost 3 bases and J lost 4 bases. The CDR3 length is 14 residues. Germline CDR1 reads DFQATT; CDR2 reads SNEGSKA (reference sequence). CDR3 region: CSASPAQGAYEQYF. The CDR3 nucleotides are TGCAGTGCTAGCCCTGCACAGGGGGCTTACGAGCAGTACTTC.

This clonotype was seen at least ten times. The gene calls are TRBV5-1 and TRBJ2-3, with D hard to call. V lost 4 bases and J lost 0, with 12 bases in between. The CDR3 spans 15 residues. Germline lookup yields CDR1 SGHRS and CDR2 YFSETQ. CDR3 sequence (DNA): TGCGCCAGCAGCATAAACTGGGGTAGCACAGATACGCAGTATTTT. Translation gives CASSINWGSTDTQYF.

In the case of this clonotype: One junction end does not reproduce the germline sequence, and a read error may be involved. V usage is TRBV5-1 and J usage is TRBJ1-1; unclear D gene. CDR1 and CDR2 (germline): SGHRS, YFSETQ. The CDR3 is 14 residues long. CDR3 sequence reads: CTSSLEYGAAGAFF. For the CDR3, the DNA is TGCACCAGCAGCTTGGAGTACGGTGCGGCTGGAGCTTTCTTT.

Notes on this clonotype: Likely a read error: the CDR3 ends without its conserved phenylalanine or tryptophan. V is TRBV5-5 and J is TRBJ1-1; perhaps TRBD1 as D (6 bases). There are 15 residues in the CDR3. Germline V lookup: CDR1 SGHKS, CDR2 YYEKEE (reference sequence). Here the CDR3 reads CDSSFNPQGNTEAFL. The DNA for the CDR3 is TGTGACAGCAGCTTCAATCCACAGGGGAACACTGAAGCTTTCTTA.

The chain couples TRBV7-9 to TRBJ1-1, with D hard to call. Deletions cut 5 bases from V and 9 bases from J, with 16 bases between. The germline V gene has CDR1 SEHNR and CDR2 FQNEAQ (reference sequence). The CDR3 consists of 13 residues. CDR3: CASSLSAGDQAFF. As DNA, the CDR3 is TGTGCCAGCAGCCTGTCAGCCGGTGACCAAGCTTTCTTT.

In its sample, this clonotype was seen a few times. The rearrangement links TRBV11-2 to TRBJ2-3; D is uncertain. Germline assignment: CDR1 SGHAT and CDR2 FQNNGV. The CDR3 covers 12 residues. V lost 3 bases to trimming and J lost 8 bases, with 9 bases between them. The CDR3 loop reads CASSLGRGTQYF. In DNA form, the CDR3 reads TGTGCCAGCAGCTTGGGCCGCGGTACGCAGTATTTT.

This clonotype was counted between two and nine times. A much larger clone sits a single nucleotide away, making a read error possible. V and J are TRBV29-1 and TRBJ2-2; the D gene could be TRBD1 or TRBD2 (5 bases each). Looked up from germline, CDR1 is SQVTM and CDR2 is ANQGSEA. The germline V and J ends were trimmed by 8 bases and 0 bases, with 16 bases remaining between them. The CDR3 consists of 15 residues. CDR3 bases: TGCAGCATCAGTGGGACGGTCGCGAACACCGGGGAGCTGTTTTTT. It is translated as CSISGTVANTGELFF.

By share, this clonotype counts as medium-sized (0.01 to 0.1%). This sequence joins TRBV11-2 and TRBJ2-5; 11 bases are a match to TRBD1. Per germline, CDR1 SGHAT and CDR2 FQNNGV. The V segment lost 0 bases and the J segment 4 bases; nucleotides outside the gene matches: 1. This CDR3 has 15 residues. For the CDR3, the DNA is TGTGCCAGCAGCTTAGATGGGACAGGGGGAGAGACCCAGTACTTC. It codes for CASSLDGTGGETQYF.

This clonotype was detected once. The chain couples TRBV20-1 to TRBJ2-7; 11 nucleotides match TRBD2. Looked up from germline, CDR1 is DFQATT and CDR2 is SNEGSKA (reference sequence). V lost 6 bases and J lost 10; bases outside the gene matches: 11. The CDR3 runs 13 residues. For the CDR3, the DNA is TGCAGTGCCCTGACTAGCGGGACGGGCGATCAGTACTTC. Encoded protein: CSALTSGTGDQYF.

Ten or more counts support this clonotype. The V call is TRBV20-1, the J call TRBJ2-3, with D possibly matching TRBD2 (5 bases). V dropped 5 bases and J dropped 0 bases, with 12 bases sitting between them. Germline V CDR1 and CDR2: DFQATT, SNEGSKA (reference sequence). The CDR3 has 14 amino acids. The CDR3 loop is CSAGGYSSTDTQYF. Here the CDR3 DNA reads TGCAGTGCTGGCGGGTATTCGAGCACAGATACGCAGTATTTT.

Turning to this clonotype: Given a much more abundant clone one base away, this may be a read error. The chain links TRBV4-3 to TRBJ2-7; D call uncertain. The CDR3 is made up of 14 amino acids. CDR1 is LGHNA, CDR2 YSLEER, per germline. Here the CDR3 reads CASNQDPSQGEQYF. In nucleotides, the CDR3 is TGCGCCAGCAACCAAGATCCTTCCCAAGGCGAGCAGTACTTC.

As to this clonotype: One junction end does not reproduce the germline sequence, and a read error may be involved. This chain uses TRBV20-1 with TRBJ2-1; D unresolved. The CDR3 runs to 14 residues. Germline values: CDR1 DFQATT, CDR2 SNEGSKA (reference sequence). CDR3 nucleotides: TGCAGCGCTAGAGGAGTAGTAAACTACAATGAGCAGTTCTTC. As protein: CSARGVVNYNEQFF.

The CDR3 region is CASSLEASRGQFF. The DNA of the CDR3 is TGTGCCAGCAGCTTAGAGGCGTCCCGGGGGCAGTTCTTC. V usage is TRBV7-8 and J usage is TRBJ2-1; the D gene is possibly TRBD2 (5 bases). The CDR3 contains 13 residues. Germline CDR1 is SGHVS and CDR2 is FQNEAQ. V was pared by 1 base and J by 12 bases, with 13 bases between.

This clonotype occurred once. An end of the junction does not agree with germline; a read error may underlie this. This sequence joins TRBV20-1 and TRBJ2-5; TRBD2 is a possible D gene (5 bases). This CDR3 spans 14 amino acids. CDR1 and CDR2 (germline): DFQATT, SNEGSKA (reference sequence). The CDR3 here is CSASGGLYQETKYF. The CDR3 region has the DNA TGCAGTGCTAGCGGCGGACTGTACCAAGAGACCAAGTACTTC.

As for this clonotype: This may arise from a read error, as a much more abundant clone is one base away. The chain is built from TRBV29-1 and TRBJ2-1; D is uncertain. The ends were cut back, 6 bases at V and 8 bases at J, with 17 bases in the middle. From germline, CDR1 is SQVTM and CDR2 ANQGSEA. This CDR3 is 13 amino acids long. CDR3 nucleotides: TGCAGCGTCGGGCGTACCGGGCTCTATGAGCAGTTCTTC. It is translated as CSVGRTGLYEQFF.